This TCR beta chain was sequenced during a study of cytomegalovirus exposure and HLA in healthy donors. Overall study: The early release's HLA-typed donors yielded roughly 85 million unique TCRs. Notes on the study in general: Owing to their indistinguishability, certain V segments, notably TRBV6-2 and TRBV6-3, were excluded.

The germline V and J ends were trimmed by 2 bases and 9 bases, with 8 bases remaining between them. Germline V gene data show CDR1 as MNHEY and CDR2 as SMNVEV (reference sequence). The CDR3 covers 13 residues. 13 Jbeta primers and 60 Vbeta primers were used for the PCR. The repertoire was sequenced with immunoSEQ multiplex PCR; TCRdb's copy has only in-frame clones and lacks some. The sample includes around 120,000 clones, over 65% seen only once; the top ten take under 2%. Details on this clone: Its antigen is undetermined.

The specimen was PBMCs. This sequence joins TRBV27 and TRBJ1-6; D remains unclear. The clonotype comes from a young man in good health and CMV-seronegative. For the CDR3, the DNA is TGTGCCAGCAGTTTAACAAGAGGTTCACCCCTCCACTTT. Amino acids: CASSLTRGSPLHF.